This T cell receptor (beta chain) was documented in a study of regulatory T cells in long-lasting Graves disease. CDR1 and CDR2 (germline): GTSNPN, SVGIG (reference sequence). The CDR3 contains 12 residues. With 3 bases removed from V and 11 bases from J, the gap between germline ends came to 17 bases. Researchers made TCR beta libraries by using iRepertoire HTBI primers and running Arm-PCR on CDR3 regions. TCRdb recomputed calls from the multiplex PCR reads with MiXCR, one row per CDR3 protein. The sample records 620,000 or so distinct CDR3 sequences, roughly 15% being singletons. Noted time point: newly diagnosed GD, antithyroid drugs for less than 3 months. Isolated PBMC RNA provided the starting material for the TCR library. The same specimen was also included in a second study, on T cells in Graves' hyperthyroidism and ophthalmopathy. From that study: Calling Graves' hyperthyroidism stable meant ophthalmopathy did not progress within 18 months. In the first-round RT-PCR of the TCR CDR3, the HTBI primer set was used.

The TCR originated in a woman in her thirties with Graves disease. The specimen comprised peripheral blood mononuclear cells (PBMCs), sampled at new diagnosis, from a patient treated with antithyroid drugs. The rearrangement joins TRBV30 to TRBJ2-7; possible D gene TRBD2, 6 bases. The DNA for the CDR3 is TGTGCCTGGAGCAGATCGAACAGGACTAAGTACTTC. Translation: CAWSRSNRTKYF.